The source of this T cell receptor (beta chain) is a study of T cell repertoires in cytomegalovirus infection. Overall study: The public TCR beta signatures pointed to both CMV infection and matching HLA type.

A single record per CDR3 protein comes from TCRdb applying MiXCR to the reads. The data hold under 350,000 distinct CDR3 sequences, with more than 8% observed a single time. Germline V gene lookup returns CDR1 SGHVS and CDR2 FNYEAQ. Trimming removed 2 bases at V and 1 base at J, with 9 bases between. The CDR3 consists of 15 residues. This clonotype appeared many times. The sample consisted of PBMCs. This chain links TRBV7-6 with TRBJ2-1; D possibly corresponds to TRBD2 (5 bases). The receptor was isolated from a human donor in good health (CMV status not recorded). Some clones in this sample may be carry-over from other donors' samples. CDR3: CASSLKLDSYNEQFF. As DNA, the CDR3 is TGTGCCAGCAGCTTAAAACTAGATTCCTACAATGAGCAGTTCTTC.